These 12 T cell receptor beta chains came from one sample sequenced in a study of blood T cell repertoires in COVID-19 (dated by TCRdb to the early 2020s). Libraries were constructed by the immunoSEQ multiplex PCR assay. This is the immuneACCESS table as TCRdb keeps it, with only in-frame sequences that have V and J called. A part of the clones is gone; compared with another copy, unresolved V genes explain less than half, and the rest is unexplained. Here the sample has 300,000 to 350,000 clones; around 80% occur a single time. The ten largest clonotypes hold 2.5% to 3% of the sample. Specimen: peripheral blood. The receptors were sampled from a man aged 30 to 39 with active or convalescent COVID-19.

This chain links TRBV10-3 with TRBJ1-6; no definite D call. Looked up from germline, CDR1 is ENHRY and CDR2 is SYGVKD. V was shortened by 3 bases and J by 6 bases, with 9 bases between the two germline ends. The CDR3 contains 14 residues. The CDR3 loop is CAISDMQANSPLHF. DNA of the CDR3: TGTGCCATCAGTGACATGCAAGCTAATTCACCCCTCCACTTT.

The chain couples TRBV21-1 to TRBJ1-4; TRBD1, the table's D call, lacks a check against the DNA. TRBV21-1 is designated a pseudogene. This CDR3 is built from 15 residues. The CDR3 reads CASSRGDRGLEKLFF. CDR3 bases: TGTGCCAGCAGCAGGGGGGACAGGGGGCTAGAAAAACTGTTTTTT.

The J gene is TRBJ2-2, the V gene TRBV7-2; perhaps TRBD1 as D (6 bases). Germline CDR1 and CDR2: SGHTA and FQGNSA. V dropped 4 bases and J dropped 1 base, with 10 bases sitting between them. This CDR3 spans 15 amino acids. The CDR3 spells CASSSDRLNTGELFF. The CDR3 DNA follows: TGTGCCAGCAGCTCCGACAGGCTGAACACCGGGGAGCTGTTTTTT. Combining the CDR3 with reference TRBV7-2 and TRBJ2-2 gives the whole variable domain GAGVSQSPSNKVTEKGKDVELRCDPISGHTALYWYRQSLGQGLEFLIYFQGNSAPDKSGLPSDRFSAERTGGSVSTLTIQRTQQEDSAVYLCASSSDRLNTGELFFGEGSRLTVL.

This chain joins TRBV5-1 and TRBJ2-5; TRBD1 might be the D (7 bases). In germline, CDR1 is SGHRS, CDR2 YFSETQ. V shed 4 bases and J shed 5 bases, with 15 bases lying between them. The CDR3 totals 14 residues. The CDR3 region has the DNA TGCGCCAGCAGCCAGGGGGTCAGCGGGGAGACCCAGTACTTC. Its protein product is CASSQGVSGETQYF.

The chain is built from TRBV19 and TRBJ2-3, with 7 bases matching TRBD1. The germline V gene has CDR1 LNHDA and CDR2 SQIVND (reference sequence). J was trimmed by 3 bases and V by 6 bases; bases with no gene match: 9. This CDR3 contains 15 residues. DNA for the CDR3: TGTGCCAGTAGCCTCCAGGGGGATAAGACAGATACGCAGTATTTT. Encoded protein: CASSLQGDKTDTQYF.

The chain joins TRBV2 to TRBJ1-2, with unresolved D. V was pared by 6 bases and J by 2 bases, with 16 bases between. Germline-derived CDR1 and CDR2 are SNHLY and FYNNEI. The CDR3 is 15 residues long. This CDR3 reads CASSLVKAPNYGYTF. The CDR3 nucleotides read TGTGCCAGCAGCCTAGTAAAGGCGCCGAACTATGGCTACACCTTC.

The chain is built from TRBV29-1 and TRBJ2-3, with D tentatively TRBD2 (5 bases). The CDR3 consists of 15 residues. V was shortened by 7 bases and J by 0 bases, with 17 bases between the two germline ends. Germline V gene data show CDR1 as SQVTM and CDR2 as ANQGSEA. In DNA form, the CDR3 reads TGCAGCGCTTCCAGGACTGTTTCTAGCACAGATACGCAGTATTTT. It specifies CSASRTVSSTDTQYF.

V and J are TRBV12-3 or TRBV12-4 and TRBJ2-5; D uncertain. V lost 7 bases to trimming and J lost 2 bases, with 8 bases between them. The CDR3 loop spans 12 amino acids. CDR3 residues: CASMRHQETQYF. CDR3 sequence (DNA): TGTGCCAGCATGCGACATCAAGAGACCCAGTACTTC.

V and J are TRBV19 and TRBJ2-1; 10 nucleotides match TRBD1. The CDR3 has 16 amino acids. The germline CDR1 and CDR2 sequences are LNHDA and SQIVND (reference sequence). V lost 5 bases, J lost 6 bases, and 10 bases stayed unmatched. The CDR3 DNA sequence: TGTGCCAGTAGTGCCCGTAAGGGACAGGGGATCAATGAGCAGTTCTTC. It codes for CASSARKGQGINEQFF.

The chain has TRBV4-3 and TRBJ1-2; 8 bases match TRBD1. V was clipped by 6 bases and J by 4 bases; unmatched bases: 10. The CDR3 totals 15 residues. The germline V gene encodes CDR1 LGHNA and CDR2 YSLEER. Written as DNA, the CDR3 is TGCGCCAGCAGTCATAACAGGGGGGGTCTCTATGGCTACACCTTC. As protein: CASSHNRGGLYGYTF.

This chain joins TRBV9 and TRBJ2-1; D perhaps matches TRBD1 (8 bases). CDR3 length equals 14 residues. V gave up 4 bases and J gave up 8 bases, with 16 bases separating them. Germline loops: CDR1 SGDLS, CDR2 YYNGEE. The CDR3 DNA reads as TGTGCCAGCAGCATGACAGGGGCGGGAGATGAGCAGTTCTTC. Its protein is CASSMTGAGDEQFF.

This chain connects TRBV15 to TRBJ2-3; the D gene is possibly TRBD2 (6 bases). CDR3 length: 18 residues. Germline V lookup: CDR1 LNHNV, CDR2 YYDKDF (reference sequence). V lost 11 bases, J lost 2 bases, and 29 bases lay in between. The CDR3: CASLRRGMQEEDTDTQYF. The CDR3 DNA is TGTGCCTCCTTGAGGAGGGGAATGCAGGAGGAGGACACAGATACGCAGTATTTT.